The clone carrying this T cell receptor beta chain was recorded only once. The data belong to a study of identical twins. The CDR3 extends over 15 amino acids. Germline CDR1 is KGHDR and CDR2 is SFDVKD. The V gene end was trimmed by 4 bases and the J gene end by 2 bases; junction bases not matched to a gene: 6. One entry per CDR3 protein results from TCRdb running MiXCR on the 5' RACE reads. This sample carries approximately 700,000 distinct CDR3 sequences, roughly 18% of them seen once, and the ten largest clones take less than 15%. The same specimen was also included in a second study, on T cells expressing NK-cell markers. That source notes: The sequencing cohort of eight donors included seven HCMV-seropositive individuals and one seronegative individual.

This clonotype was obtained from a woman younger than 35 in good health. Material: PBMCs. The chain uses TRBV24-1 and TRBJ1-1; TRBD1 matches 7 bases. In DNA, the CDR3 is TGTGCCACCAGTGACGAGGGACAGATAAACACTGAAGCTTTCTTT. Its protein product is CATSDEGQINTEAFF.